This T cell receptor beta chain was sequenced during a study of STAT3 mutations in large granular lymphocyte leukemia. The overall study: Roughly half the longitudinally sequenced T-LGLL patients had canonical STAT3 mutations. Over half of T-LGLL patients had one or more immunosuppressive regimens. Broader study findings: Samples missed the first appearance of the clone. At least one immunodominant TCR beta clonotype appeared in every T-cell large granular lymphocyte leukemia patient.

Libraries were prepared by immunoSEQ multiplex PCR; TCRdb keeps only in-frame clonotypes and omits some of them. This table has almost 25,000 clones, about 94% appearing once. As regards this clone: Its antigen is not identified.

CDR1 is SQVTM, CDR2 ANQGSEA, per germline. V lost 4 bases and J lost 0, with 10 bases in between. The CDR3 has 14 amino acids. The chain links TRBV29-1 to TRBJ2-1; a weak D match, TRBD1 (6 bases). The specimen was peripheral blood mononuclear cells. The receptor was isolated from a man in his forties or fifties with T-cell large granular lymphocyte leukemia. Some clones in this sample may be carry-over from other donors' samples. The CDR3 nucleotides read TGCAGCGTTGTGACAGGTTTCTCCTACAATGAGCAGTTCTTC. It translates to CSVVTGFSYNEQFF.